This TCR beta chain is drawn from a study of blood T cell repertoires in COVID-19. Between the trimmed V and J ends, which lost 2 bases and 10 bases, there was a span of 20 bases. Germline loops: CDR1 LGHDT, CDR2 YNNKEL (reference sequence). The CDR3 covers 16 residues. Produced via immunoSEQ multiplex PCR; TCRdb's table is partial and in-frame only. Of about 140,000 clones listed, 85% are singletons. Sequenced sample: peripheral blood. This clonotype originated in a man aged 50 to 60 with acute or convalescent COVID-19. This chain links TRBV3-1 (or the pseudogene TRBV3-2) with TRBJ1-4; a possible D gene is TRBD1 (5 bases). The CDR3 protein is CASSQHPGLSTGKLFF. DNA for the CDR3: TGTGCCAGCAGCCAACACCCGGGACTGAGCACGGGAAAACTGTTTTTT.